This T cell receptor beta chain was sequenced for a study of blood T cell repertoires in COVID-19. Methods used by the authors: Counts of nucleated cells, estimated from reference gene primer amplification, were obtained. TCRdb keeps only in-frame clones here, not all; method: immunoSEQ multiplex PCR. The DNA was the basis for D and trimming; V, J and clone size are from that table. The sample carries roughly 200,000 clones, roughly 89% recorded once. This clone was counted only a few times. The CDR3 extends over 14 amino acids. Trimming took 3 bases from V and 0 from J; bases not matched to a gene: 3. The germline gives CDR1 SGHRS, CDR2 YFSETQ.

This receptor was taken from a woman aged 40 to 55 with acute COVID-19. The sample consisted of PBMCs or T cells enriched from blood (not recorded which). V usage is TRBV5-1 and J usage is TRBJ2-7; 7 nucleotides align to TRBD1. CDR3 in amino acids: CASSSQGSSYEQYF. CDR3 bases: TGCGCCAGCAGCTCACAGGGGAGCTCCTACGAGCAGTACTTC.